These T cell receptor beta chains were read from a single sample in a study of T cell repertoires in cytomegalovirus infection. No antigen has been identified for these receptors. TCRdb recomputed calls from the reads with MiXCR, one row per CDR3 protein. The sample contains fewer than 85,000 distinct CDR3 sequences, roughly 44% of which appear only once. The sequencing used CD8+ T cells from cultured PBMCs, collected from culture after CMV antigen stimulation. All receptors come from a human donor in good health (CMV status not recorded). Some clones in this sample may be carry-over from other donors' samples. The CDR3 runs from the conserved cysteine through the conserved F or W. A D gene is named only where the DNA matches it firmly. Size values are once, few and many counts, or a class for expanded clones, and some rows have none.

cdr3_aa,cdr3_nt,v_call,d_call,cdr3_length,j_call,clone_size
CASSARSSYNEQFF,TGTGCCAGCAGTGCTCGCAGCTCCTACAATGAGCAGTTCTTC,TRBV6-1,NA,14,TRBJ2-1,NA
CASSLGGGDKYEQYF,TGTGCCAGCAGCTTAGGCGGCGGGGATAAGTACGAGCAGTACTTC,TRBV7-6,NA,15,TRBJ2-7,NA
CASSLARNMGNQPQHF,TGTGCCAGCAGCTTAGCCCGAAATATGGGCAATCAGCCCCAGCATTTT,TRBV7-8,NA,16,TRBJ1-5,NA
CASRSLKDRGRGTDTQYF,TGTGCCAGCAGGTCCCTAAAGGACAGGGGAAGAGGGACAGATACGCAGTATTTT,TRBV6-1,TRBD1,18,TRBJ2-3,NA
CASRTLEGQVDGRRETQYF,TGTGCCAGCAGGACCCTAGAGGGACAGGTGGATGGACGGAGGGAGACCCAGTACTTC,TRBV12-3/TRBV12-4,TRBD1,19,TRBJ2-5,NA
CASSLGPLGSYEQYF,TGTGCCAGCAGTTTAGGGCCCCTCGGCTCCTACGAGCAGTACTTC,TRBV27,NA,15,TRBJ2-7,NA
CASSQGTRGRYNEQFF,TGTGCCAGCAGTCAAGGGACAAGGGGACGGTACAATGAGCAGTTCTTC,TRBV12-3/TRBV12-4,NA,16,TRBJ2-1,NA
CASSPDRAIYNEQFF,TGTGCCAGCAGCCCAGACAGGGCGATCTACAATGAGCAGTTCTTC,TRBV5-8,TRBD1,15,TRBJ2-1,NA
CASEKEFGTQYF,TGTGCCAGCGAAAAGGAATTCGGGACCCAGTACTTC,TRBV2,NA,12,TRBJ2-5,NA
CASSQDLASGLYEQYF,TGTGCCAGCAGCCAAGATCTAGCTAGCGGGTTATACGAGCAGTACTTC,TRBV4-2,TRBD2,16,TRBJ2-7,NA
CASLRRASVGEQYF,TGTGCCAGCCTTCGGAGGGCTAGTGTCGGCGAGCAGTACTTC,TRBV27,NA,14,TRBJ2-7,NA
CASSDGTLAYGYTF,TGTGCCAGCAGTGACGGGACACTTGCGTATGGCTACACCTTC,TRBV6-6,NA,14,TRBJ1-2,few
CASSASGTPRLGEYF,TGTGCCAGCAGCGCCTCCGGGACACCGCGTCTAGGGGAGTACTTC,TRBV9,NA,15,TRBJ2-5,few
CATTGTRNIQYF,TGTGCCACTACTGGGACTAGAAACATTCAGTACTTC,TRBV10-3,TRBD2,12,TRBJ2-4,NA
CASNTGGSGNTIYF,TGTGCCAGCAATACGGGGGGCTCTGGAAACACCATATATTTT,TRBV6-6,NA,14,TRBJ1-3,few
CASALGSGSYEQYF,TGTGCCAGTGCCCTAGGTAGCGGGAGCTACGAGCAGTACTTC,TRBV27,TRBD2,14,TRBJ2-7,NA
CASSLKANTEAFF,TGTGCCAGCAGCTTGAAGGCGAACACTGAAGCTTTCTTT,TRBV5-4,NA,13,TRBJ1-1,NA
CASSSSRLGNTGELFF,TGTGCCAGCAGCTCCAGTCGGCTAGGAAACACCGGGGAGCTGTTTTTT,TRBV7-6,NA,16,TRBJ2-2,NA
CASSLELTPRETQYF,TGTGCCAGCAGCTTAGAACTAACCCCTCGAGAGACCCAGTACTTC,TRBV7-2,NA,15,TRBJ2-5,NA
CASTLSGEQFF,TGCGCCAGCACACTGAGTGGTGAGCAGTTCTTC,TRBV4-1,NA,11,TRBJ2-1,few
CASSQGRTGRSTGELFF,TGTGCCAGCAGCCAAGGAAGGACAGGCCGGAGTACCGGGGAGCTGTTTTTT,TRBV14,TRBD1,17,TRBJ2-2,NA
CATSDFPSGRADNEQFF,TGTGCCACCAGTGATTTCCCTAGCGGGAGGGCCGACAATGAGCAGTTCTTC,TRBV24-1,TRBD2,17,TRBJ2-1,NA
CSVEGTSTGNYEQYF,TGCAGCGTTGAAGGCACCTCAACAGGGAATTACGAGCAGTACTTC,TRBV29-1,NA,15,TRBJ2-7,NA
CASTPDGGEAFF,TGTGCCAGCACCCCAGACGGCGGTGAAGCTTTCTTT,TRBV12-3/TRBV12-4,NA,12,TRBJ1-1,NA
CASRGRGETQYF,TGTGCCAGCCGAGGACGGGGAGAGACCCAGTACTTC,TRBV2,NA,12,TRBJ2-5,NA
CASSQVSRGRLVDTQYF,TGTGCCAGCAGCCAAGTTTCCCGGGGGCGCTTGGTAGATACGCAGTATTTT,TRBV14,NA,17,TRBJ2-3,NA
CASRGNRVEAFF,TGTGCCAGCAGAGGGAACAGGGTAGAAGCTTTCTTT,TRBV28,NA,12,TRBJ1-1,NA
CASSEAWGVSSYNEQFF,TGTGCCAGCAGTGAAGCGTGGGGCGTGAGCTCCTACAATGAGCAGTTCTTC,TRBV2,NA,17,TRBJ2-1,NA
CASSQVASGTTYEQYF,TGTGCCAGCAGCCAAGTGGCTAGCGGGACTACCTACGAGCAGTACTTC,TRBV4-2,TRBD2,16,TRBJ2-7,NA
CASSLSGGAGETQYF,TGTGCCAGCAGCCTTAGCGGGGGGGCCGGGGAGACCCAGTACTTC,TRBV7-3,TRBD2,15,TRBJ2-5,few
CASRGQGSYSGANVLTF,TGTGCCAGCAGGGGACAGGGGTCCTACTCTGGGGCCAACGTCCTGACTTTC,TRBV12-3/TRBV12-4,TRBD1,17,TRBJ2-6,NA
CASSLGIEAQPQHF,TGTGCCAGCAGTTTGGGGATTGAGGCTCAGCCCCAGCATTTT,TRBV12-3/TRBV12-4,NA,14,TRBJ1-5,NA
CASSLVTGPNIQYF,TGTGCCAGCAGCTTAGTGACAGGGCCGAACATTCAGTACTTC,TRBV11-3,TRBD1,14,TRBJ2-4,once
CATSEKDSSSFGQPQHF,TGTGCCACCAGTGAAAAGGACAGTTCTTCCTTCGGGCAGCCCCAGCATTTT,TRBV24-1,NA,17,TRBJ1-5,few
CASSLAWKGTATKMNTEAFF,TGTGCCAGCAGCTTAGCTTGGAAAGGAACGGCAACAAAGATGAACACTGAAGCTTTCTTT,TRBV11-2,NA,20,TRBJ1-1,once
CASSLGIAGGPHVDTQYF,TGTGCCAGCAGCTTAGGAATTGCGGGGGGGCCCCACGTAGATACGCAGTATTTT,TRBV7-2,TRBD2,18,TRBJ2-3,few
CSARQKYNSPLHF,TGCAGTGCTAGACAGAAGTATAATTCACCCCTCCACTTT,TRBV20-1,NA,13,TRBJ1-6,NA
CASSPRGTTTIQQYF,TGTGCCAGCAGCCCGAGGGGTACAACGACTATTCAGCAGTACTTC,TRBV9,NA,15,TRBJ2-7,NA
CASSSVPRTSGGTFYEQYF,TGTGCCAGCAGCTCTGTCCCGAGGACTAGCGGGGGGACCTTCTACGAGCAGTACTTC,TRBV6-2/TRBV6-3,TRBD2,19,TRBJ2-7,few